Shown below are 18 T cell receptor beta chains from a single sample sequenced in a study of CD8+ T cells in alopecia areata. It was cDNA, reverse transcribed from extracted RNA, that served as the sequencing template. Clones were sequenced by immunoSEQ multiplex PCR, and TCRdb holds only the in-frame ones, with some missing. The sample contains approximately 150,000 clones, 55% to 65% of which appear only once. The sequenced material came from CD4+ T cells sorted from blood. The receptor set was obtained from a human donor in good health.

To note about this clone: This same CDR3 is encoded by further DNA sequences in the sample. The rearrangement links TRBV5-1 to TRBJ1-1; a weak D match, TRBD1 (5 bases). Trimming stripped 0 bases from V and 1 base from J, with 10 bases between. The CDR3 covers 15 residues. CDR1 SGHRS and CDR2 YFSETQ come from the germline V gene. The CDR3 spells CASSLAQTANTEAFF. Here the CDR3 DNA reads TGCGCCAGCAGCTTGGCCCAGACAGCGAACACTGAAGCTTTCTTT. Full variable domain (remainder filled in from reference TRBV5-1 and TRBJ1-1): KAGVTQTPRYLIKTRGQQVTLSCSPISGHRSVSWYQQTPGQGLQFLFEYFSETQRNKGNFPGRFSGRQFSNSRSEMNVSTLELGDSALYLCASSLAQTANTEAFFGQGTRLTVV.

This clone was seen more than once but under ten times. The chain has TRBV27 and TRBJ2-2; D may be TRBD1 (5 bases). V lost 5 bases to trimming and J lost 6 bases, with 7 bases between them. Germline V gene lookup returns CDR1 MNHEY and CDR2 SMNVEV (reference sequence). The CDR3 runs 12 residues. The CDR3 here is CASSLRAGELFF. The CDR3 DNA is TGTGCCAGCAGTCTCAGGGCCGGGGAGCTGTTTTTT.

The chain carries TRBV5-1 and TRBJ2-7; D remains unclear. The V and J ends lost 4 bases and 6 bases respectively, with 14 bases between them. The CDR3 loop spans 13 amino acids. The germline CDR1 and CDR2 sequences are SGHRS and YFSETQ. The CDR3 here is CASSHQLQGEQYF. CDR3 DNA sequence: TGCGCCAGCAGCCACCAGTTGCAAGGCGAGCAGTACTTC.

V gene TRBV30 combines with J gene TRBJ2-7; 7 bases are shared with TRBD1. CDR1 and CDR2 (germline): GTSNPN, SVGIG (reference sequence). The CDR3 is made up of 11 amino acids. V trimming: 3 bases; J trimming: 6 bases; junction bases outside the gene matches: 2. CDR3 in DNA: TGTGCCTGGAGGACAGGGACCGAGCAGTACTTC. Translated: CAWRTGTEQYF.

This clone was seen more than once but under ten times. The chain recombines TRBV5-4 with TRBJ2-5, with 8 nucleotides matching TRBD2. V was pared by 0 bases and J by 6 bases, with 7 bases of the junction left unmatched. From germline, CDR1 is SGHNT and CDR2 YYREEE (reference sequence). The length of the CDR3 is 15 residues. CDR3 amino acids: CASSLARREDKTQYF. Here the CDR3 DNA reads TGTGCCAGCAGCTTGGCCCGGCGGGAGGACAAGACCCAGTACTTC.

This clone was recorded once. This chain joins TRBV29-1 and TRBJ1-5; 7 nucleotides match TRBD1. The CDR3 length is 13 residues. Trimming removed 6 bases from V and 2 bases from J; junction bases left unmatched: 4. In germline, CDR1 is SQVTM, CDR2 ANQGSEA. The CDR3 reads CSVADRGNQPQHF. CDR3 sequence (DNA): TGCAGCGTAGCAGACAGGGGCAATCAGCCCCAGCATTTT.

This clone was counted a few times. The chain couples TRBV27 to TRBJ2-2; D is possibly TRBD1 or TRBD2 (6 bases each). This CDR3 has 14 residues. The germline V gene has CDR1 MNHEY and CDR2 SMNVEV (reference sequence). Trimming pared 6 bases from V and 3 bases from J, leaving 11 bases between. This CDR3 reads CASRSGGDTGELFF. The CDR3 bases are TGTGCCAGCAGGTCCGGGGGCGACACCGGGGAGCTGTTTTTT.

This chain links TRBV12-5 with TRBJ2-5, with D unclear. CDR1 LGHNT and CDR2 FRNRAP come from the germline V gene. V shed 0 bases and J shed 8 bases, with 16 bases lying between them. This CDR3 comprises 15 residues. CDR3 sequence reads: CASGLVLGQPSTQYF. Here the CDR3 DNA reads TGTGCTAGTGGTTTGGTACTGGGCCAGCCAAGTACCCAGTACTTC. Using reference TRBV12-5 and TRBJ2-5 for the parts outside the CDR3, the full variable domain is DARVTQTPRHKVTEMGQEVTMRCQPILGHNTVFWYRQTMMQGLELLAYFRNRAPLDDSGMPKDRFSAEMPDATLATLKIQPSEPRDSAVYFCASGLVLGQPSTQYFGPGTRLLVL.

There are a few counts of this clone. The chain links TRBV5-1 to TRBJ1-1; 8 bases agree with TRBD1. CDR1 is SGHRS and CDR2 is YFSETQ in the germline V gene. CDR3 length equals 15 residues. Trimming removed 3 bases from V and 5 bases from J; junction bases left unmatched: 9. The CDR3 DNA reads TGCGCCAGCAGCTGGGCGACAGGGGACGGTACTGAAGCTTTCTTT. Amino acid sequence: CASSWATGDGTEAFF.

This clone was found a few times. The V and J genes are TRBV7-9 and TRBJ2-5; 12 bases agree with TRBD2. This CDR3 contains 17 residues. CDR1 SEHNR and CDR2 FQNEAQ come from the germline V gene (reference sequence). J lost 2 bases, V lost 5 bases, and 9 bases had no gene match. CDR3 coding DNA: TGTGCCAGCAGCCTCCTACTAGCGGGAGGTCGGCAAGAGACCCAGTACTTC. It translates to CASSLLLAGGRQETQYF.

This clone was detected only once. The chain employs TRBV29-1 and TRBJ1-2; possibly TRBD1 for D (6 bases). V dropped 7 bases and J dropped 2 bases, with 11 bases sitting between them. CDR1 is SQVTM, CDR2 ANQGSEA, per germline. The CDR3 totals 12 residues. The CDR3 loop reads CSDDRFNYGYTF. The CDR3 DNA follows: TGCAGCGATGACAGGTTCAACTATGGCTACACCTTC.

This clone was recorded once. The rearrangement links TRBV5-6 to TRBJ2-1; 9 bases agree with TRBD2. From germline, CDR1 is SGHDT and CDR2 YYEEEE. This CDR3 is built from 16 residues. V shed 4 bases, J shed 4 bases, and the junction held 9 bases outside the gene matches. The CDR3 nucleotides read TGTGCCAGCAGCGCAATGACTAGCGGAGGATACAATGAGCAGTTCTTC. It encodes CASSAMTSGGYNEQFF. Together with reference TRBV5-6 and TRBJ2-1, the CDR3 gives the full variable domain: DAGVTQSPTHLIKTRGQQVTLRCSPKSGHDTVSWYQQALGQGPQFIFQYYEEEERQRGNFPDRFSGHQFPNYSSELNVNALLLGDSALYLCASSAMTSGGYNEQFFGPGTRLTVL.

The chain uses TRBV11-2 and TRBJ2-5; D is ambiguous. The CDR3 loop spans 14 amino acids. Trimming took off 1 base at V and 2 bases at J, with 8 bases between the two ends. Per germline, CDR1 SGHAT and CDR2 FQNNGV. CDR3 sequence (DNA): TGTGCCAGCAGCTTAGGCGTGATGCAAGAGACCCAGTACTTC. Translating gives CASSLGVMQETQYF.

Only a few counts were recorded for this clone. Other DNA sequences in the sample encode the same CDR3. CDR3 loop: CSAGQGNTEAFF. The DNA of the CDR3 is TGCAGCGCGGGACAGGGGAACACTGAAGCTTTCTTT. This chain uses TRBV29-1 with TRBJ1-1; 9 bases line up with TRBD1. CDR1 is SQVTM, CDR2 ANQGSEA, per germline. V trimming: 7 bases; J trimming: 1 base; junction bases outside the gene matches: 1. The CDR3 totals 12 residues.

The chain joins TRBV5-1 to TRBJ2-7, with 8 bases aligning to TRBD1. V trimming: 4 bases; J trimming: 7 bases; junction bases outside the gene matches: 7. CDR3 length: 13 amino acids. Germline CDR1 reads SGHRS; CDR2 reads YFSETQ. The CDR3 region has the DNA TGCGCCAGCAGCCCCGGGACAGGAAGAGAGCAGTACTTC. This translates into CASSPGTGREQYF. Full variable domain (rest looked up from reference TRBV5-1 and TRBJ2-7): KAGVTQTPRYLIKTRGQQVTLSCSPISGHRSVSWYQQTPGQGLQFLFEYFSETQRNKGNFPGRFSGRQFSNSRSEMNVSTLELGDSALYLCASSPGTGREQYFGPGTRLTVT.

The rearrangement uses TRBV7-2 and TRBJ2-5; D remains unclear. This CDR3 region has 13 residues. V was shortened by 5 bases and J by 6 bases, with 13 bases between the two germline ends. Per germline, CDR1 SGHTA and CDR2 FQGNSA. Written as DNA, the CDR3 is TGTGCCAGCAGCCCAGGCGGTGTGAAGACCCAGTACTTC. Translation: CASSPGGVKTQYF.

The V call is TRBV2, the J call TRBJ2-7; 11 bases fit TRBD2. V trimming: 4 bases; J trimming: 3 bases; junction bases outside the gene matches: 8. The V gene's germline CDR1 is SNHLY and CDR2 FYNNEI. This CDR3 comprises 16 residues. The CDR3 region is CASSGGGTSGLYEQYF. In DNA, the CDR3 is TGTGCCAGCAGTGGGGGAGGGACTAGCGGCCTCTACGAGCAGTACTTC.

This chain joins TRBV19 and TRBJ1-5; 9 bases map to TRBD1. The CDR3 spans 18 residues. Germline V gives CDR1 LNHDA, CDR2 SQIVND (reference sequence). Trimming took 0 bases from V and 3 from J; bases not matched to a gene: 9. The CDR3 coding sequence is TGTGCCAGTAGTATAGATAAGGTACAGGGGGCGGTCAATCAGCCCCAGCATTTT. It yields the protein CASSIDKVQGAVNQPQHF.